The subject of this entry is one T cell receptor (beta chain). Antigen unknown. No DNA is shown, since the ends of the CDR3 on it are uncertain; the CDR3 is the one TCRdb lists. Time point specified: persistent/refractory GD, antithyroid drugs over 5 years with positive TRAb. Following extraction of RNA from PBMCs, that RNA was used to make the TCR library. This record belongs to a study of regulatory T cells in long-lasting Graves disease. Points from the study as a whole: Shared public clonotypes totalled 2,741 in persistent patients, compared with 966 in new patients. Newly diagnosed Graves' patients had higher TCR diversity than persistent ones.

CDR3-region Arm-PCR and iRepertoire HTBI primers produced the TCR beta libraries. Original processing methods: 62 TRBV and approximately 13 TRBJ segments were identified across samples. TCRdb fed the multiplex PCR reads into MiXCR, producing one record per CDR3 protein. None of the V and J calls come from the authors' own analysis; TCRdb made them. Of some 280,000 distinct CDR3 sequences listed, 22% are singletons. Specimen: peripheral blood mononuclear cells (PBMCs), collected when the disease was refractory, from a patient treated with antithyroid drugs. The TCR comes from a female donor with Graves disease.

The chain's CDR3 is CSARWGGGAYF. The chain is built from TRBV20-1 and TRBJ2-3; the table's D gene call, TRBD1, was not cross checked with the DNA. Germline V gives CDR1 DFQATT, CDR2 SNEGSKA (reference sequence). The length of the CDR3 is 11 amino acids, counting both ends.